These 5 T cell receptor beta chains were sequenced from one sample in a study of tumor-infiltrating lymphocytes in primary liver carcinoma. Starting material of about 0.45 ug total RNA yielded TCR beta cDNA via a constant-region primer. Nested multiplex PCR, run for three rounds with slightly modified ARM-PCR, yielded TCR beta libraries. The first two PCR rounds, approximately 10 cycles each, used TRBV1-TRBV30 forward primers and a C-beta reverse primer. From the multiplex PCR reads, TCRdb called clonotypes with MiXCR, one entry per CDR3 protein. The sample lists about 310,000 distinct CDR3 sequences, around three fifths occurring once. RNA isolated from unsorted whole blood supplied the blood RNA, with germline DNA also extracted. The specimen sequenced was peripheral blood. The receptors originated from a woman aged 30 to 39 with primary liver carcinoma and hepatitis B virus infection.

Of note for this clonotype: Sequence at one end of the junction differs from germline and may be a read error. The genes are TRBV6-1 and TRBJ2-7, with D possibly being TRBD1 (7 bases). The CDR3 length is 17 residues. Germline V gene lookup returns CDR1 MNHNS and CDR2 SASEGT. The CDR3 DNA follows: TGTGCCAGCAGTGTGGTCGCGGTCGGCGGGACAGCCTACGAGCATTACTTC. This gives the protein CASSVVAVGGTAYEHYF.

The chain's CDR3 is CAISEKGGPSDTQYF. Here the CDR3 DNA reads TGTGCCATCAGTGAGAAGGGAGGGCCGTCAGATACGCAGTATTTT. The genes are TRBV10-3 and TRBJ2-3, with TRBD2 matching 7 bases. In germline, CDR1 is ENHRY, CDR2 SYGVKD. The V segment lost 2 bases and the J segment 4 bases; nucleotides outside the gene matches: 6. CDR3 length equals 15 residues.

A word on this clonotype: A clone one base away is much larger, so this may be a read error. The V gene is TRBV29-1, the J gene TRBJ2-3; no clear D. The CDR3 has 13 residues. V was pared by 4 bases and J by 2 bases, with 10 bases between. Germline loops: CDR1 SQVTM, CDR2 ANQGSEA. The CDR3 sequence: CSVVSRLTDTQYF. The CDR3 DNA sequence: TGCAGCGTTGTCAGCAGACTCACAGATACGCAGTATTTT.

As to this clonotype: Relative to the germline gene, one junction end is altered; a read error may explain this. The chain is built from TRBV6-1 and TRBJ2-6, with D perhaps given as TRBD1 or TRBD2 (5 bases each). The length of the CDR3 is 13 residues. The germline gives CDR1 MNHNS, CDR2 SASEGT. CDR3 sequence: CASSERGANILTF. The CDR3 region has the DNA TGTGCCAGCAGTGAACGAGGGGCCAACATCCTGACTTTC.

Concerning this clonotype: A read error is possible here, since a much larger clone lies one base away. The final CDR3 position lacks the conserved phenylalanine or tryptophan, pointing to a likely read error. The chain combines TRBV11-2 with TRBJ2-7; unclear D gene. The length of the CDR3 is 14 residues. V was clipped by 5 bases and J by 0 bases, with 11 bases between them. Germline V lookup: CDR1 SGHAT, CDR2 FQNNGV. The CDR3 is CASSPFGGSYEQYL. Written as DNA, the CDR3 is TGTGCCAGCAGCCCCTTCGGCGGCTCCTACGAGCAGTACTTA.